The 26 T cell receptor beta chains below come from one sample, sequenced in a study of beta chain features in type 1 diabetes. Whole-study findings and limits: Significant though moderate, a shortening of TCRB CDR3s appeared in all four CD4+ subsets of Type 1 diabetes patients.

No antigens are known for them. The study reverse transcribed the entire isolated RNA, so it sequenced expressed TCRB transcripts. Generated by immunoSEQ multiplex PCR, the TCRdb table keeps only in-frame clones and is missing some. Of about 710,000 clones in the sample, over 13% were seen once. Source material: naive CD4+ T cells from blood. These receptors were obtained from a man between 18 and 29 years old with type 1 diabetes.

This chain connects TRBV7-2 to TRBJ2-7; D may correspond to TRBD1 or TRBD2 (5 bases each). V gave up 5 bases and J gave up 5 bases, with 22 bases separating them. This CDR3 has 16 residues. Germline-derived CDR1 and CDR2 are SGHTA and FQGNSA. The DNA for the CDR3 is TGTGCCAGCAGCAAGACCCCCGCGAGGGGTGTCCACGAGCAGTACTTC. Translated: CASSKTPARGVHEQYF.

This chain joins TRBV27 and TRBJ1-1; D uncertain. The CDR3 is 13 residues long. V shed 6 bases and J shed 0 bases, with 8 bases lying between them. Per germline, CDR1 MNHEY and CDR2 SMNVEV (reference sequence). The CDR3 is CASREYMNTEAFF. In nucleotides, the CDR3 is TGTGCCAGCAGGGAATATATGAACACTGAAGCTTTCTTT.

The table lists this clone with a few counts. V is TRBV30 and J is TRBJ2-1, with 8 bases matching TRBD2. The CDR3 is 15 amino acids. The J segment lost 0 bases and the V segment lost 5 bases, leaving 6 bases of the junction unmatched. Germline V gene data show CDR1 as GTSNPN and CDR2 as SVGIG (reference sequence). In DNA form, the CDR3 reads TGTGCCTGGGCCGAAAGCGGGAGCTCCTACAATGAGCAGTTCTTC. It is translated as CAWAESGSSYNEQFF.

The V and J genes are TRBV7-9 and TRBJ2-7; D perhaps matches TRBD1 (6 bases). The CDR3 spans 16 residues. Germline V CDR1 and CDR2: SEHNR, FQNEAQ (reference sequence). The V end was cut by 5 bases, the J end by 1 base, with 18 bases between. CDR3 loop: CASSLTGQLSSYEQYF. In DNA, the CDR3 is TGTGCCAGCAGCCTTACGGGACAACTGTCGTCCTACGAGCAGTACTTC.

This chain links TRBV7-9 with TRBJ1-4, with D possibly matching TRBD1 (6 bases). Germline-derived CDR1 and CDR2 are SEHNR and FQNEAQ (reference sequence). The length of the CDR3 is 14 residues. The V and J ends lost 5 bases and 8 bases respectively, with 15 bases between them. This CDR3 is CASSPQGTYEKLFF. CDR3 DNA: TGTGCCAGCAGCCCCCAAGGGACATACGAAAAACTGTTTTTT.

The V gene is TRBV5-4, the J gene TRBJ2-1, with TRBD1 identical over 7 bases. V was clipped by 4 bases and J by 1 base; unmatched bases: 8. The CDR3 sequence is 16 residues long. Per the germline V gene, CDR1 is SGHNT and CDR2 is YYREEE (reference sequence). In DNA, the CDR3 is TGTGCCAGCAGCAAGGCCGGGACAGAGTCCTACAATGAGCAGTTCTTC. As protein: CASSKAGTESYNEQFF.

As DNA, the CDR3 is TGCGCCAGCAGCCAAGATCCAGGGAGAGTCTACGAGCAGTACTTC. Encoded protein: CASSQDPGRVYEQYF. V and J are TRBV4-3 and TRBJ2-7, with D perhaps being TRBD1 or TRBD2 (5 bases each). The germline V and J ends were trimmed by 0 bases and 3 bases, with 12 bases remaining between them. The CDR3 is 15 residues long. The germline gives CDR1 LGHNA, CDR2 YSLEER.

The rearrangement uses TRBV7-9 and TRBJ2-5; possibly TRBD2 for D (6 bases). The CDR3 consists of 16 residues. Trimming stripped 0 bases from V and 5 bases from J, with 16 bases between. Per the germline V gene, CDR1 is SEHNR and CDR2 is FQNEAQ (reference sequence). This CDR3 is CASSLARGGSRETQYF. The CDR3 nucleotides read TGTGCCAGCAGCTTAGCGCGTGGAGGGTCCAGGGAGACCCAGTACTTC.

CDR3 region: CSGLRADTEAFF. CDR3 nucleotides: TGCAGCGGACTCCGTGCGGACACTGAAGCTTTCTTT. The V call is TRBV29-1, the J call TRBJ1-1, with D unresolved. The CDR3 spans 12 residues. Germline CDR1 reads SQVTM; CDR2 reads ANQGSEA. The V and J ends lost 7 bases and 3 bases respectively, with 12 bases between them.

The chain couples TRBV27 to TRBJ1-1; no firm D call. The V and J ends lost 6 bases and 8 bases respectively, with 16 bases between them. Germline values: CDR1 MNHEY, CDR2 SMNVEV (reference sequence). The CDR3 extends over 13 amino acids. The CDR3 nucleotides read TGTGCCAGCAGACTGCAAGCGGCAGCAGAAGCTTTCTTT. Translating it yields CASRLQAAAEAFF.

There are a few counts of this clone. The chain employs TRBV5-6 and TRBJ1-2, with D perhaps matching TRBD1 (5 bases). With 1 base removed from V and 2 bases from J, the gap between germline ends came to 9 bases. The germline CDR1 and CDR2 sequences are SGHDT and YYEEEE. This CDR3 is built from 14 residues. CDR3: CASSLYSGNYGYTF. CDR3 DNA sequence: TGTGCCAGCAGCTTGTACTCAGGGAACTATGGCTACACCTTC.

The CDR3 DNA sequence: TGTGCCAGCAGCTTGACAGGGTACAACGAGCAGTACTTC. Protein product: CASSLTGYNEQYF. The gene calls are TRBV5-6 and TRBJ2-7, with a weak D call TRBD1 (6 bases). Looked up from germline, CDR1 is SGHDT and CDR2 is YYEEEE. The V and J ends lost 1 base and 5 bases respectively, with 10 bases between them. The CDR3 is 13 residues long.

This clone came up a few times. The CDR3 here is CASWTSGANVLTF. In DNA form, the CDR3 reads TGCGCCAGCTGGACCTCTGGGGCCAACGTCCTGACTTTC. The V call is TRBV5-1, the J call TRBJ2-6, with D hard to call. CDR1 and CDR2 from the germline V gene are SGHRS and YFSETQ. This CDR3 region has 13 residues. Trimming cost V 7 bases and J 0 bases, with 5 bases left between them. Based on the CDR3 plus reference TRBV5-1 and TRBJ2-6, the full variable domain is KAGVTQTPRYLIKTRGQQVTLSCSPISGHRSVSWYQQTPGQGLQFLFEYFSETQRNKGNFPGRFSGRQFSNSRSEMNVSTLELGDSALYLCASWTSGANVLTFGAGSRLTVL.

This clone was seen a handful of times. The CDR3 protein is CASRTGLTGTYEQYF. CDR3 sequence (DNA): TGTGCCAGCAGAACCGGTCTGACAGGGACCTACGAGCAGTACTTC. The chain couples TRBV6-1 to TRBJ2-7; 7 bases align to TRBD1. CDR1 and CDR2 (germline): MNHNS, SASEGT. The CDR3 is 15 amino acids. The V and J ends lost 6 bases and 2 bases, in that order; junction bases with no gene match: 10.

CDR3 sequence reads: CASSPGTSGRGTQYF. Written as DNA, the CDR3 is TGTGCCAGCAGCCCCGGGACTAGCGGGAGAGGGACCCAGTACTTC. V usage is TRBV7-9 and J usage is TRBJ2-5; 14 bases agree with TRBD2. Looked up from germline, CDR1 is SEHNR and CDR2 is FQNEAQ (reference sequence). The V and J ends lost 5 bases and 7 bases, in that order; junction bases with no gene match: 6. The length of the CDR3 is 15 residues.

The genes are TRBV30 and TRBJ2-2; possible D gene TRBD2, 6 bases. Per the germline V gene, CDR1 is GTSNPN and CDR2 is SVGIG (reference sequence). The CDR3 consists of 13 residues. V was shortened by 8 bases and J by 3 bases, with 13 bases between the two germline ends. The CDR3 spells CASRDFYTGELFF. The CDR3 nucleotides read TGTGCCAGCCGGGACTTCTACACCGGGGAGCTGTTTTTT.

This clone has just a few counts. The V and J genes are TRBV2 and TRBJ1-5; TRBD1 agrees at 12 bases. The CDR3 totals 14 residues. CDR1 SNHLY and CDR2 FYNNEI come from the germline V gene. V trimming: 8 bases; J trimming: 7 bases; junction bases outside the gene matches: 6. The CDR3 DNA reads TGTGCCAGCGGAGGGACAGGGGGCAGGCAGCCCCAGCATTTT. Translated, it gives CASGGTGGRQPQHF.

CDR3 nucleotide sequence: TGTGCCTGGAGGTTAGGGGGCTACACCTTC. Its translation is CAWRLGGYTF. The chain has TRBV30 and TRBJ1-2; D call uncertain. V dropped 3 bases and J dropped 8 bases, with 7 bases sitting between them. Germline lookup yields CDR1 GTSNPN and CDR2 SVGIG (reference sequence). The CDR3 is 10 amino acids.

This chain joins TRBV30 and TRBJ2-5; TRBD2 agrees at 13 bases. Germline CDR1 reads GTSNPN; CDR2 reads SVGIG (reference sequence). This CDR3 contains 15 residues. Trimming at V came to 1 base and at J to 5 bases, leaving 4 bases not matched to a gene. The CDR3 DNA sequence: TGTGCCTGGAGTGAACTAGCGGGAGGGCCGGAGACCCAGTACTTC. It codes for CAWSELAGGPETQYF.

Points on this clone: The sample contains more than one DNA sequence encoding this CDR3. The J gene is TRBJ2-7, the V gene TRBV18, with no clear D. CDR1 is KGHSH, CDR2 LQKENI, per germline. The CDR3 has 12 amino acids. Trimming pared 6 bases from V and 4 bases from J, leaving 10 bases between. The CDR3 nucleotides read TGTGCCAGCTCCCCTGACTTGTACGAGCAGTACTTC. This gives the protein CASSPDLYEQYF.

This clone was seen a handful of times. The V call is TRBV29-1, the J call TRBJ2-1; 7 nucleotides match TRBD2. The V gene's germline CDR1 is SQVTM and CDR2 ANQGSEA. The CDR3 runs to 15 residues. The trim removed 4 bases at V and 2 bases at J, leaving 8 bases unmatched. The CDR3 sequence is CSVGTAGLPYNEQFF. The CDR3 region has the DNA TGCAGCGTTGGAACAGCGGGACTTCCCTACAATGAGCAGTTCTTC.

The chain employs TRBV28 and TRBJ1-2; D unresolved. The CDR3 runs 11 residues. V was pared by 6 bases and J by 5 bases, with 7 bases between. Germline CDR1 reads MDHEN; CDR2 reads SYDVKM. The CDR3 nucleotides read TGTGCCAGCAGCCTCCGGTATGGCTACACCTTC. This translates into CASSLRYGYTF.

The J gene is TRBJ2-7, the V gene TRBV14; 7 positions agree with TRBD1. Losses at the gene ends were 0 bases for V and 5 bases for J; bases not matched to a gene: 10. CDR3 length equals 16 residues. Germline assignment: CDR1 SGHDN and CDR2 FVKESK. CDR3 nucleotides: TGTGCCAGCAGCCAAGACTCGACAGGGTCTTGGAACGAGCAGTACTTC. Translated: CASSQDSTGSWNEQYF.

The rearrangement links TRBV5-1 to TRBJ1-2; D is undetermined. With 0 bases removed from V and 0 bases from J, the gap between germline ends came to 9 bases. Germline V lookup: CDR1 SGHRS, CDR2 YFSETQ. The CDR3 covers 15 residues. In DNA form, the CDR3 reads TGCGCCAGCAGCTTGGGAGGCCTAGCTAACTATGGCTACACCTTC. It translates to CASSLGGLANYGYTF. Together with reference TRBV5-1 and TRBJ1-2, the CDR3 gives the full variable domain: KAGVTQTPRYLIKTRGQQVTLSCSPISGHRSVSWYQQTPGQGLQFLFEYFSETQRNKGNFPGRFSGRQFSNSRSEMNVSTLELGDSALYLCASSLGGLANYGYTFGSGTRLTVV.

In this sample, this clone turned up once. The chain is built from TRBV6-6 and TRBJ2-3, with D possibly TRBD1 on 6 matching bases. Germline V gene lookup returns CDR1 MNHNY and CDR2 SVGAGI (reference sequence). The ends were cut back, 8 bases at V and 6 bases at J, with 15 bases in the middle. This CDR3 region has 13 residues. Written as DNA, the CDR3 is TGTGCCAGCGATCGCCAGGGGATTGATACGCAGTATTTT. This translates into CASDRQGIDTQYF.

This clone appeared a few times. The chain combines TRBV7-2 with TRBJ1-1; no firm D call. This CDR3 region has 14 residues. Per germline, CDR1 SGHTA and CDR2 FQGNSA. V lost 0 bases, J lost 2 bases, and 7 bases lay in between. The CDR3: CASSLAVANTEAFF. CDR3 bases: TGTGCCAGCAGCTTAGCGGTGGCTAACACTGAAGCTTTCTTT.